A selection of T cell receptor beta chains follows, all from one sample in a study of vaccination effects on CD4 cells after COVID-19. The antigens these receptors bind are not known. The table came from immunoSEQ multiplex PCR; TCRdb's copy has only in-frame clones and leaves some out. The data show fewer than 25,000 clones, with under 75% seen just once and approximately 12% held by the top ten. The source material was CD4+ T cells from PBMCs cultured with HCoV-OC43 spike peptides, sampled before COVID-19 vaccination. These receptors were obtained from a human donor who received a COVID-19 vaccine. The CDR3 runs from the conserved cysteine through the conserved F or W. The D gene is left open where the match is weak. Clone size is shown for a subset of rows, as once, few, many or a class of expanded clone.

d_call,j_call,v_call,clone_size,cdr3_aa,cdr3_nt
TRBD2,TRBJ2-1,TRBV3-1/TRBV3-2,few,CASSPGLAGGRGEQFF,TGTGCCAGCAGCCCAGGACTAGCGGGAGGTCGGGGTGAGCAGTTCTTC
-,TRBJ1-1,TRBV18,-,CASSPPTGQGKPEAFF,TGTGCCAGCTCACCCCCGACGGGGCAGGGGAAGCCTGAAGCTTTCTTT
-,TRBJ1-5,TRBV12-3/TRBV12-4,-,CASSFGFNQPQHF,TGTGCCAGCAGTTTCGGGTTTAATCAGCCCCAGCATTTT
TRBD2,TRBJ2-5,TRBV2,-,CASSDRSGRGETQYF,TGTGCCAGCAGTGACCGTAGCGGGAGGGGGGAGACCCAGTACTTC
TRBD1,TRBJ1-1,TRBV14,-,CASSQISGQGFMVKTEAFF,TGTGCCAGCAGCCAAATCTCGGGACAGGGTTTCATGGTAAAGACTGAAGCTTTCTTT
-,TRBJ2-1,TRBV10-3,-,CAIQGLEYNEQFF,TGTGCCATCCAGGGGCTGGAGTACAATGAGCAGTTCTTC
TRBD1,TRBJ1-5,TRBV30,few,CAGGTDSNQPQHF,TGTGCCGGCGGGACAGATAGCAATCAGCCCCAGCATTTT
-,TRBJ2-3,TRBV5-1,-,CASSLKSGAGLSDTQYF,TGCGCCAGCAGCTTGAAATCCGGGGCGGGTTTGTCAGATACGCAGTATTTT
-,TRBJ1-1,TRBV12-3/TRBV12-4,-,CASSTMTVKAFF,TGTGCCAGCAGTACGATGACAGTGAAAGCTTTCTTT
-,TRBJ2-4,TRBV11-2,-,CASSLDSLWGAKNIQYF,TGTGCCAGCAGCTTAGATTCCCTCTGGGGTGCCAAAAACATTCAGTACTTC
-,TRBJ1-2,TRBV20-1,-,CSAKRYNDYTF,TGCAGTGCCAAAAGGTATAATGACTACACCTTC
-,TRBJ2-1,TRBV20-1,-,CSASRGLGYNEQFF,TGCAGTGCTAGTCGGGGGCTAGGCTACAATGAGCAGTTCTTC
TRBD1,TRBJ2-1,TRBV5-6,once,CASSLLDRDYNEQFF,TGTGCCAGCAGCTTGCTGGACAGGGATTACAATGAGCAGTTCTTC
-,TRBJ2-7,TRBV25-1,-,CASSGGQFKYEQYF,TGTGCCAGCAGTGGGGGTCAGTTCAAGTACGAGCAGTACTTC
-,TRBJ1-1,TRBV11-2,-,CASSLEGWEMAFF,TGTGCCAGCAGCTTAGAGGGTTGGGAGATGGCTTTCTTT
TRBD1,TRBJ1-1,TRBV27,-,CASSPGTGKVKDTEAFF,TGTGCCAGCAGTCCCGGGACAGGGAAAGTGAAGGACACTGAAGCTTTCTTT
-,TRBJ2-1,TRBV7-9,-,CASSPQGPGGGRYNEQFF,TGTGCCAGCAGCCCGCAAGGCCCAGGGGGGGGACGGTACAATGAGCAGTTCTTC
-,TRBJ1-6,TRBV11-2,-,CASSPRTGNSPLHF,TGTGCCAGCAGCCCTCGGACGGGAAATTCACCCCTCCACTTT
-,TRBJ2-7,TRBV6-5,-,CASSLVAGKTYEQYF,TGTGCCAGCAGCTTGGTGGCAGGGAAAACCTACGAGCAGTACTTC
-,TRBJ2-7,TRBV11-2,-,CASSGSAGGSSYEQYF,TGTGCCAGCAGCGGTTCAGCTGGGGGGAGCTCCTACGAGCAGTACTTC
-,TRBJ2-7,TRBV5-1,-,CASSLDPQGGTYEQYF,TGCGCCAGCAGCTTGGATCCACAGGGTGGGACCTACGAGCAGTACTTC
TRBD1,TRBJ2-1,TRBV27,-,CASSLGTDQTYNEQFF,TGTGCCAGCAGTTTAGGGACAGACCAAACCTACAATGAGCAGTTCTTC
TRBD2,TRBJ2-7,TRBV13,-,CASSLRSRLAGSYEQYF,TGTGCCAGCAGCTTGAGGTCCCGACTAGCGGGATCCTACGAGCAGTACTTC
TRBD2,TRBJ2-1,TRBV5-8,once,CASSQGTSGVNEQFF,TGTGCCAGCAGCCAAGGGACTAGCGGGGTAAATGAGCAGTTCTTC
-,TRBJ1-5,TRBV19,-,CASRTGTAQPQHF,TGTGCCAGTAGGACCGGGACTGCTCAGCCCCAGCATTTT
-,TRBJ1-2,TRBV10-3,once,CAITRVFANYGYTF,TGTGCCATTACTAGGGTTTTCGCTAACTATGGCTACACCTTC
TRBD2,TRBJ2-7,TRBV14,few,CASSQGGSGGSYEQYF,TGTGCCAGCAGCCAAGGGGGCAGCGGGGGATCCTACGAGCAGTACTTC
-,TRBJ2-3,TRBV24-1,-,CATSGSFGTQYF,TGTGCCACCAGTGGGTCCTTTGGTACGCAGTATTTT
-,TRBJ2-7,TRBV20-1,once,CSAISGYEQYF,TGCAGTGCTATCTCAGGGTACGAGCAGTACTTC
TRBD1,TRBJ1-4,TRBV6-5,-,CASSYQGGGEEKLFF,TGTGCCAGCAGTTACCAAGGAGGGGGCGAAGAAAAACTGTTTTTT
TRBD2,TRBJ2-6,TRBV3-1/TRBV3-2,-,CASSPSGRALSGANVLTF,TGTGCCAGCAGCCCTAGCGGGAGGGCACTCTCTGGGGCCAACGTCCTGACTTTC
TRBD1,TRBJ2-1,TRBV24-1,-,CATSDSYNRGAYNEQFF,TGTGCCACCAGTGATTCTTATAACAGGGGAGCCTACAATGAGCAGTTCTTC
TRBD2,TRBJ2-1,TRBV27,-,CASRLAGGKNNEQFF,TGTGCCAGCAGATTAGCGGGAGGAAAGAACAATGAGCAGTTCTTC
-,TRBJ1-5,TRBV6-5,once,CASSLTGDQPQHF,TGTGCCAGCAGTCTGACGGGGGATCAGCCCCAGCATTTT
-,TRBJ2-1,TRBV27,-,CASAPRDLPGNEQFF,TGTGCCTCCGCCCCGCGGGACCTGCCCGGCAATGAGCAGTTCTTC
-,TRBJ2-3,TRBV27,once,CASSFLPRPSTDTQYF,TGTGCCAGCAGTTTCCTTCCGCGGCCAAGCACAGATACGCAGTATTTT
-,TRBJ1-4,TRBV12-3/TRBV12-4,few,CASSLWTNEKLFF,TGTGCCAGCAGTTTATGGACTAATGAAAAACTGTTTTTT
TRBD1,TRBJ2-5,TRBV18,once,CASSPVKQGPETQYF,TGTGCCAGCTCACCGGTCAAACAGGGGCCGGAGACCCAGTACTTC
-,TRBJ2-2,TRBV2,-,CASTPDGANTGELFF,TGTGCCAGCACCCCTGACGGGGCGAACACCGGGGAGCTGTTTTTT
-,TRBJ1-6,TRBV6-1,-,CASLKEWGAGSPLHF,TGTGCCAGCCTAAAAGAATGGGGGGCTGGTTCACCCCTCCACTTT
-,TRBJ2-1,TRBV18,-,CASSPDLVTFF,TGTGCCAGCTCACCCGATCTAGTGACGTTCTTC
-,TRBJ2-3,TRBV6-5,-,CASSYRITDTQYF,TGTGCCAGCAGTTACCGTATTACAGATACGCAGTATTTT
TRBD1,TRBJ1-6,TRBV5-1,-,CASSLAGQAKNSPLHF,TGCGCCAGCAGCTTGGCGGGACAGGCGAAGAATTCACCCCTCCACTTT
TRBD2,TRBJ2-3,TRBV18,-,CASSRTSGDTQYF,TGTGCCAGCTCTCGGACTAGCGGGGATACGCAGTATTTT
-,TRBJ2-7,TRBV6-5,-,CASSSRTYTTYEQYF,TGTGCCAGCAGTTCGAGGACATATACGACCTACGAGCAGTACTTC
-,TRBJ2-5,TRBV5-4,-,CASSWDSVGTQYF,TGTGCCAGCAGCTGGGACTCCGTGGGGACCCAGTACTTC
-,TRBJ1-2,TRBV6-1,-,CASSEDRGYNYGYTF,TGTGCCAGCAGTGAAGACCGTGGGTACAACTATGGCTACACCTTC
TRBD1,TRBJ2-2,TRBV30,-,CAWSVLSFGTVLTGELFF,TGTGCCTGGAGTGTACTAAGCTTCGGGACAGTACTCACCGGGGAGCTGTTTTTT
TRBD1,TRBJ2-2,TRBV2,-,CASQPGTANTGELFF,TGTGCCAGCCAACCCGGGACAGCGAACACCGGGGAGCTGTTTTTT
-,TRBJ2-3,TRBV12-5,-,CASAPRGSDTQYF,TGTGCTAGTGCTCCCCGGGGATCAGATACGCAGTATTTT
TRBD1,TRBJ1-3,TRBV5-1,-,CASSSLSPTGGPENTIYF,TGCGCCAGCAGCTCACTCTCCCCGACAGGGGGCCCGGAAAACACCATATATTTT
TRBD1,TRBJ1-3,TRBV5-4,few,CASSAYRGLAGNTIYF,TGTGCCAGCAGCGCGTACAGGGGGCTGGCTGGAAACACCATATATTTT
-,TRBJ2-1,TRBV18,-,CASSPSDNSYNEQFF,TGTGCCAGCTCACCATCGGACAACTCCTACAATGAGCAGTTCTTC
TRBD1,TRBJ1-1,TRBV7-8,-,CASSPRTGLNTEAFF,TGTGCCAGCAGTCCAAGGACAGGGCTGAACACTGAAGCTTTCTTT
-,TRBJ2-2,TRBV7-9,-,CASSLRRQDTGELFF,TGTGCCAGCAGCTTACGCCGCCAGGACACCGGGGAGCTGTTTTTT
-,TRBJ1-2,TRBV6-5,-,CASRTSGANGYTF,TGTGCCAGCAGGACCAGCGGGGCGAATGGCTACACCTTC
-,TRBJ1-5,TRBV3-1/TRBV3-2,few,CASSQVPGVSNQPQHF,TGTGCCAGCAGCCAAGTTCCAGGGGTGAGCAATCAGCCCCAGCATTTT
TRBD2,TRBJ2-7,TRBV3-1/TRBV3-2,-,CASRGYGGRSHEQYF,TGTGCCAGCCGAGGTTATGGCGGGAGGTCCCACGAGCAGTACTTC
TRBD1,TRBJ1-4,TRBV11-2,-,CASSLGPGQLGEKLFF,TGTGCCAGCAGCTTAGGTCCGGGACAGTTGGGCGAAAAACTGTTTTTT